A single sample is the source of the 25 T cell receptor beta chains below, sequenced in a study of blood T cell repertoires in COVID-19. Sequenced by immunoSEQ multiplex PCR; TCRdb stores in-frame clones only, minus some. This repertoire shows some 120,000 clones, 60% to 80% found once; its top ten account for roughly 7.9%. The sequenced material came from peripheral blood. These receptors came from a human donor in a cohort sampled during active COVID-19.

The J gene is TRBJ2-7, the V gene TRBV4-1, with TRBD1 as a possible D gene (5 bases). The V and J ends lost 1 base and 6 bases respectively, with 13 bases between them. The CDR3 extends over 14 amino acids. CDR1 and CDR2 from the germline V gene are MGHRA and YSYEKL. The DNA for the CDR3 is TGCGCCAGCAGCCAAGTTGGGGCACGACGCGAGCAGTACTTC. Translated, it gives CASSQVGARREQYF.

V is TRBV14 and J is TRBJ1-2; TRBD1 might be the D (6 bases). The CDR3 is 16 amino acids. Germline loops: CDR1 SGHDN, CDR2 FVKESK. V shed 0 bases and J shed 0 bases, with 11 bases lying between them. CDR3 bases: TGTGCCAGCAGCCAAGATGGACAGCTGACTAACTATGGCTACACCTTC. It is translated as CASSQDGQLTNYGYTF.

The rearrangement joins TRBV29-1 to TRBJ2-7; 13 positions match TRBD2. The CDR3 is 16 amino acids. Per the germline V gene, CDR1 is SQVTM and CDR2 is ANQGSEA. Trimming removed 5 bases from V and 3 bases from J; junction bases left unmatched: 10. The CDR3 sequence: CSVRLAGGVRIYEQYF. CDR3 in DNA: TGCAGCGTTCGACTAGCGGGAGGTGTGAGAATCTACGAGCAGTACTTC.

The gene calls are TRBV19 and TRBJ2-7; TRBD2 matches 9 bases. Germline CDR1 LNHDA, CDR2 SQIVND (reference sequence). The CDR3 consists of 15 residues. Unmatched junction bases numbered 7, after V lost 6 bases and J lost 1 base. CDR3 DNA: TGTGCCAGTAGCCAGCCTAGCGGGATTTCCTACGAGCAGTACTTC. Translation gives CASSQPSGISYEQYF. Complete variable domain (other parts from reference TRBV19 and TRBJ2-7): DGGITQSPKYLFRKEGQNVTLSCEQNLNHDAMYWYRQDPGQGLRLIYYSQIVNDFQKGDIAEGYSVSREKKESFPLTVTSAQKNPTAFYLCASSQPSGISYEQYFGPGTRLTVT.

The J gene is TRBJ1-5, the V gene TRBV6-1; D is unresolved. V lost 0 bases and J 3 bases, leaving 12 bases between the germline ends. This CDR3 contains 16 residues. Germline V gene sequence: CDR1 MNHNS, CDR2 SASEGT. The CDR3 sequence is CASSEARSEVNQPQHF. DNA for the CDR3: TGTGCCAGCAGTGAAGCGAGGAGTGAGGTCAATCAGCCCCAGCATTTT.

This clone was found a few times. V usage is TRBV20-1 and J usage is TRBJ1-6; D ambiguous. The CDR3 covers 12 residues. Per germline, CDR1 DFQATT and CDR2 SNEGSKA (reference sequence). V was clipped by 3 bases and J by 10 bases, with 10 bases between them. CDR3 region: CSASYEGSPLHF. CDR3 DNA: TGCAGTGCTAGTTATGAGGGCTCACCCCTCCACTTT.

The chain links TRBV7-9 to TRBJ2-7; 8 nucleotides match TRBD1. CDR1 and CDR2 from the germline V gene are SEHNR and FQNEAQ (reference sequence). V lost 1 base to trimming and J lost 2 bases; unmatched junction nucleotides: 1. The CDR3 covers 14 residues. CDR3 in amino acids: CASSLGTGPYEQYF. As DNA, the CDR3 is TGTGCCAGCAGCTTAGGGACAGGGCCCTACGAGCAGTACTTC.

The chain joins TRBV4-1 to TRBJ1-5; perhaps TRBD1 as D (5 bases). The length of the CDR3 is 16 residues. V lost 1 base, J lost 6 bases, and 16 bases lay in between. The germline gives CDR1 MGHRA, CDR2 YSYEKL. The CDR3 DNA reads TGCGCCAGCAGCCAAGCACCCGGGGGTTCTCGTCAGCCCCAGCATTTT. Encoded protein: CASSQAPGGSRQPQHF.

The chain recombines TRBV19 with TRBJ2-1, with a weak D call TRBD2 (6 bases). From germline, CDR1 is LNHDA and CDR2 SQIVND (reference sequence). V was shortened by 3 bases and J by 2 bases, with 11 bases between the two germline ends. The CDR3 is 15 residues long. The CDR3 DNA follows: TGTGCCAGTAGTATTTTAGCGGAGACCTACAATGAGCAGTTCTTC. It translates to CASSILAETYNEQFF.

This clone was picked up a small number of times. The chain joins TRBV7-9 to TRBJ2-7, with 11 bases lining up with TRBD2. Germline CDR1 SEHNR, CDR2 FQNEAQ (reference sequence). With V trimmed by 5 bases and J by 6 bases, 6 bases remained unmatched. CDR3 length: 14 residues. CDR3 DNA sequence: TGTGCCAGCAGCGCCGGGACTAGCGGTCTCGAGCAGTACTTC. Translated: CASSAGTSGLEQYF. The entire variable domain, with the rest obtained from reference TRBV7-9 and TRBJ2-7, is as follows: DTGVSQNPRHKITKRGQNVTFRCDPISEHNRLYWYRQTLGQGPEFLTYFQNEAQLEKSRLLSDRFSAERPKGSFSTLEIQRTEQGDSAMYLCASSAGTSGLEQYFGPGTRLTVT.

The V call is TRBV27, the J call TRBJ1-1; D may be TRBD1 (6 bases). The CDR3 is 14 residues long. The V and J ends lost 7 bases and 5 bases respectively, with 17 bases between them. The germline gives CDR1 MNHEY, CDR2 SMNVEV (reference sequence). The CDR3 reads CASTPQGGSTEAFF. In nucleotides, the CDR3 is TGTGCCAGCACTCCACAGGGCGGGTCTACTGAAGCTTTCTTT.

The chain is built from TRBV3-1 (or the pseudogene TRBV3-2) and TRBJ1-1; 7 bases align to TRBD1. Unmatched junction bases numbered 3, after V lost 1 base and J lost 1 base. The CDR3 is 15 residues long. The germline V gene has CDR1 LGHDT and CDR2 YNNKEL (reference sequence). The CDR3 DNA reads TGTGCCAGCAGCCAAGGGCACAGGGGGAACACTGAAGCTTTCTTT. It translates to CASSQGHRGNTEAFF.

This chain links TRBV6-6 with TRBJ2-1; D may be TRBD2 (6 bases). The CDR3 is made up of 13 amino acids. The V end was cut by 5 bases, the J end by 8 bases, with 13 bases between. Germline CDR1 reads MNHNY; CDR2 reads SVGAGI (reference sequence). The CDR3 here is CASSNGRLDEQFF. The CDR3 DNA reads TGTGCCAGCAGTAACGGGAGACTCGATGAGCAGTTCTTC.

The chain is built from TRBV29-1 and TRBJ1-1; D is unclear. V lost 2 bases, J lost 5 bases, and 15 bases lay in between. This CDR3 has 14 residues. Germline-derived CDR1 and CDR2 are SQVTM and ANQGSEA. The CDR3 sequence is CSVESPGFETEAFF. In nucleotides, the CDR3 is TGCAGCGTTGAATCTCCGGGGTTTGAGACTGAAGCTTTCTTT. Full variable domain (remainder filled in from reference TRBV29-1 and TRBJ1-1): SAVISQKPSRDICQRGTSLTIQCQVDSQVTMMFWYRQQPGQSLTLIATANQGSEATYESGFVIDKFPISRPNLTFSTLTVSNMSPEDSSIYLCSVESPGFETEAFFGQGTRLTVV.

The chain carries TRBV20-1 and TRBJ2-7, with D possibly TRBD1 on 6 matching bases. In germline, CDR1 is DFQATT, CDR2 SNEGSKA (reference sequence). The ends were cut back, 7 bases at V and 3 bases at J, with 10 bases in the middle. The CDR3 is made up of 11 amino acids. The CDR3 protein is CSGDTDYEQYF. The CDR3 nucleotides are TGCAGTGGGGACACAGACTACGAGCAGTACTTC.

The rearrangement uses TRBV11-3 and TRBJ2-5; 9 positions agree with TRBD2. V was pared by 5 bases and J by 2 bases, with 12 bases of the junction left unmatched. This CDR3 has 17 residues. Germline values: CDR1 SGHNT, CDR2 YENEEA. CDR3 in amino acids: CASSPPRASGNQETQYF. The CDR3, as DNA: TGTGCCAGCAGCCCCCCCAGAGCTAGCGGGAATCAAGAGACCCAGTACTTC.

The rearrangement joins TRBV11-3 to TRBJ1-2, with D unclear. Germline V gene lookup returns CDR1 SGHNT and CDR2 YENEEA. The CDR3 sequence is 13 residues long. Trimming took 5 bases from V and 8 from J, leaving 15 bases between them. CDR3 sequence reads: CASSLKWPPGYTF. In DNA, the CDR3 is TGTGCCAGCAGCCTCAAGTGGCCGCCCGGCTACACCTTC.

The chain has TRBV19 and TRBJ1-1; D ambiguous. With 4 bases removed from V and 1 base from J, the gap between germline ends came to 4 bases. Germline V gene data show CDR1 as LNHDA and CDR2 as SQIVND (reference sequence). The CDR3 is 12 residues long. This CDR3 reads CASSTGNTEAFF. As DNA, the CDR3 is TGTGCCAGTAGTACAGGGAACACTGAAGCTTTCTTT.

The chain joins TRBV29-1 to TRBJ1-5; 8 positions agree with TRBD1. Trimming at V came to 4 bases and at J to 5 bases, leaving 7 bases not matched to a gene. Germline CDR1 is SQVTM and CDR2 is ANQGSEA. The CDR3 covers 14 residues. CDR3 loop: CSVADRGPDQPQHF. In nucleotides, the CDR3 is TGCAGCGTTGCCGACAGGGGACCCGATCAGCCCCAGCATTTT.

V gene TRBV2 combines with J gene TRBJ2-7; D perhaps matches TRBD2 (7 bases). CDR1 SNHLY and CDR2 FYNNEI come from the germline V gene. There are 13 residues in the CDR3. Deletions cut 8 bases from V and 6 bases from J, with 17 bases between. CDR3 sequence: CASSQEGGGEQYF. CDR3 in DNA: TGTGCCAGCTCTCAAGAGGGAGGGGGCGAGCAGTACTTC.

This chain connects TRBV5-1 to TRBJ1-6; 8 bases are shared with TRBD1. Germline loops: CDR1 SGHRS, CDR2 YFSETQ. J gave up 9 bases and V 2 bases, and 10 bases lay outside the gene matches. The CDR3 is 16 amino acids. CDR3 residues: CASSFLTTGEGSPLHF. In nucleotides, the CDR3 is TGCGCCAGCAGCTTCCTAACGACAGGGGAAGGTTCACCCCTCCACTTT.

V usage is TRBV2 and J usage is TRBJ2-7; D not resolved. Germline values: CDR1 SNHLY, CDR2 FYNNEI. This CDR3 is 17 amino acids long. Trimming shortened V by 2 bases and J by 0 bases, and 17 bases separated the two germline ends. The CDR3 DNA follows: TGTGCCAGCAGTGAAATTACGGTCAGACCTAGCTCCTACGAGCAGTACTTC. Translating gives CASSEITVRPSSYEQYF. Full variable domain (rest looked up from reference TRBV2 and TRBJ2-7): EPEVTQTPSHQVTQMGQEVILRCVPISNHLYFYWYRQILGQKVEFLVSFYNNEISEKSEIFDDQFSVERPDGSNFTLKIRSTKLEDSAMYFCASSEITVRPSSYEQYFGPGTRLTVT.

The chain joins TRBV25-1 to TRBJ1-4, with no clear D. Germline-derived CDR1 and CDR2 are MGHDK and SYGVNS. The CDR3 is made up of 14 amino acids. V was cut by 6 bases and J by 4 bases, with 12 bases left in between. CDR3 bases: TGTGCCAGCAGATCCGTCGGAGGTAATGAAAAACTGTTTTTT. It yields the protein CASRSVGGNEKLFF. Drawing the rest from reference TRBV25-1 and TRBJ1-4, the complete variable domain is EADIYQTPRYLVIGTGKKITLECSQTMGHDKMYWYQQDPGMELHLIHYSYGVNSTEKGDLSSESTVSRIRTEHFPLTLESARPSHTSQYLCASRSVGGNEKLFFGSGTQLSVL.

In its sample, this clone was seen a few times. This rearrangement joins TRBV25-1 to TRBJ1-5; D unclear. From germline, CDR1 is MGHDK and CDR2 SYGVNS. V was shortened by 4 bases and J by 0 bases, with 19 bases between the two germline ends. The CDR3 is 18 residues long. Here the CDR3 DNA reads TGTGCCAGCAGTGCCTCCTCTCTAGGTGTCTATAGCAATCAGCCCCAGCATTTT. Its translation: CASSASSLGVYSNQPQHF.

This clone was counted a single time. The V call is TRBV6-2 or TRBV6-3, the J call TRBJ1-2, with TRBD1 matching over 12 bases. Germline V gene lookup returns CDR1 MNHEY and CDR2 SVGEGT. V trimming: 4 bases; J trimming: 8 bases; junction bases outside the gene matches: 5. The CDR3 totals 14 residues. CDR3 in DNA: TGTGCCAGCAGTTGGGACAGGGGGCCCCGCGGCTACACCTTC. Translation gives CASSWDRGPRGYTF.